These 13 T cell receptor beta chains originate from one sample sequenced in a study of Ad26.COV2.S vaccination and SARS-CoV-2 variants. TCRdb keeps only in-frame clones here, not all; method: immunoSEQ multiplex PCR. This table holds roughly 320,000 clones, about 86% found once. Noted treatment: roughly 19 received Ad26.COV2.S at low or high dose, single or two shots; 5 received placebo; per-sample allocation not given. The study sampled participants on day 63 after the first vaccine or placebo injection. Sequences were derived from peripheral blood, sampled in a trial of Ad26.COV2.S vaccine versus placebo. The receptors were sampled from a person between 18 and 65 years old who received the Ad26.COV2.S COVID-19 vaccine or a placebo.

CDR3 DNA: TGTGCCAGCTCACCCCAAGTCAGGGGCGGCACCGGGGAGCTGTTTTTT. It specifies CASSPQVRGGTGELFF. This chain connects TRBV18 to TRBJ2-2; maybe TRBD1 (6 bases). V gave up 3 bases and J gave up 4 bases, with 15 bases separating them. Germline CDR1 reads KGHSH; CDR2 reads LQKENI. CDR3 size: 16 residues.

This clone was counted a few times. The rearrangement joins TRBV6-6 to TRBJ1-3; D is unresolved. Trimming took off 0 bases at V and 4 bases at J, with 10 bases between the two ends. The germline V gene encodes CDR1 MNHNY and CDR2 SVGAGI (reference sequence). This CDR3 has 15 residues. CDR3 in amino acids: CASSYSGGPGNTIYF. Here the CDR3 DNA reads TGTGCCAGCAGTTACTCTGGAGGCCCCGGAAACACCATATATTTT.

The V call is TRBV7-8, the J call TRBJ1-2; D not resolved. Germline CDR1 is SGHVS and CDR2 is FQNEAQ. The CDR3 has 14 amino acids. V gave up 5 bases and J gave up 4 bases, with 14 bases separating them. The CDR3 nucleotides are TGTGCCAGCAGCCGAGGACCGATGGTCTATGGCTACACCTTC. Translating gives CASSRGPMVYGYTF. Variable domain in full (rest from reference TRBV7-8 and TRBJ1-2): GAGVSQSPRYKVAKRGQDVALRCDPISGHVSLFWYQQALGQGPEFLTYFQNEAQLDKSGLPSDRFFAERPEGSVSTLKIQRTQQEDSAVYLCASSRGPMVYGYTFGSGTRLTVV.

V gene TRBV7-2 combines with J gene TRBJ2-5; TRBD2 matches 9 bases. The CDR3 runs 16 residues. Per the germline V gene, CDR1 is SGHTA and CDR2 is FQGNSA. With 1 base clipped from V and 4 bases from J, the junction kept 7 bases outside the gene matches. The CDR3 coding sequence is TGTGCCAGCAGCTTAGTTATAGCGGGGGCGGGAGAGACCCAGTACTTC. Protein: CASSLVIAGAGETQYF.

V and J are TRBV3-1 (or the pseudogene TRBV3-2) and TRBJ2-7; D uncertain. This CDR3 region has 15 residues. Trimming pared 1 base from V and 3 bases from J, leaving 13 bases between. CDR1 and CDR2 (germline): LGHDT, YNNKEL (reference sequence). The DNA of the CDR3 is TGTGCCAGCAGCCAAGCATCCCAGGCCCTCTACGAGCAGTACTTC. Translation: CASSQASQALYEQYF.

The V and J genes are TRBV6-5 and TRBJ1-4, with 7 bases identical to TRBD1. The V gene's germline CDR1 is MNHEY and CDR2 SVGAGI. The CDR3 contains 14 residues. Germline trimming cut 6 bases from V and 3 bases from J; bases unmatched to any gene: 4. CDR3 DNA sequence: TGTGCCAGCAGCAGGGGGGCGGCTAATGAAAAACTGTTTTTT. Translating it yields CASSRGAANEKLFF.

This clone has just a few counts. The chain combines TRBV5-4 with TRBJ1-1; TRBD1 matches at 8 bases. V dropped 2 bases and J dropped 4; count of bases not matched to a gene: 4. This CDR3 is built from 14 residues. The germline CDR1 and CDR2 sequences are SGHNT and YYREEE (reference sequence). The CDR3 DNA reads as TGTGCCAGCAGCTTCGACAGGGGAGTCACTGAAGCTTTCTTT. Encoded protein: CASSFDRGVTEAFF. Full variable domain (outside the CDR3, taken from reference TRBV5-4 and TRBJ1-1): ETGVTQSPTHLIKTRGQQVTLRCSSQSGHNTVSWYQQALGQGPQFIFQYYREEENGRGNFPPRFSGLQFPNYSSELNVNALELDDSALYLCASSFDRGVTEAFFGQGTRLTVV.

In DNA form, the CDR3 reads TGCAGCGTCCCGGGCAGGTCAGAGTACGAGCAGTACTTC. This sequence encodes CSVPGRSEYEQYF. This chain connects TRBV29-1 to TRBJ2-7; D gene unclear. Germline V CDR1 and CDR2: SQVTM, ANQGSEA. V was cut by 6 bases and J by 4 bases, with 16 bases left in between. The CDR3 length is 13 residues.

This CDR3 is CSAHFTDTQYF. CDR3 DNA: TGCAGTGCCCATTTCACAGATACGCAGTATTTT. V gene TRBV20-1 combines with J gene TRBJ2-3; D gene uncertain. Germline assignment: CDR1 DFQATT and CDR2 SNEGSKA (reference sequence). The CDR3 contains 11 residues. Trimming removed 6 bases from V and 2 bases from J, with 6 bases in between.

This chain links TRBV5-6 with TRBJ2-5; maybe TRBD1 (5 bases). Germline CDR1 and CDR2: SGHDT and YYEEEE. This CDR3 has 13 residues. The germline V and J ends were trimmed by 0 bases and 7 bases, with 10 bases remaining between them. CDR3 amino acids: CASSLGGPGTQYF. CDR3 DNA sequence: TGTGCCAGCAGCTTGGGGGGCCCTGGGACCCAGTACTTC.

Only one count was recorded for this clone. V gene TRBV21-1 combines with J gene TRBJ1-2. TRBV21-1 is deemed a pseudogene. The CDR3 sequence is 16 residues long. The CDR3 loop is CASSKHLKGGGDSYTF. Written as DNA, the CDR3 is TGTGCCAGCAGCAAACATCTAAAAGGGGGGGGCGATAGCTACACCTTC.

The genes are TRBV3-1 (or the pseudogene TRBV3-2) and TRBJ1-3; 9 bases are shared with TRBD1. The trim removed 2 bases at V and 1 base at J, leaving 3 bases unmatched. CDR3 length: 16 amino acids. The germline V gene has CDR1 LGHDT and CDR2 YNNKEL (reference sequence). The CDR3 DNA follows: TGTGCCAGCAGCCAATCGGGACAGGGTTCTGGAAACACCATATATTTT. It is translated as CASSQSGQGSGNTIYF.

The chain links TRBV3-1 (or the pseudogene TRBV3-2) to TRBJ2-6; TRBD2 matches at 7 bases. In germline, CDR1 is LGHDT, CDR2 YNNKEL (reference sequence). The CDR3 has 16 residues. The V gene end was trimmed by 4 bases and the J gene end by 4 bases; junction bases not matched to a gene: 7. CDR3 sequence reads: CASSRRLAPGANVLTF. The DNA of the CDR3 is TGTGCCAGCAGCCGACGACTAGCTCCCGGGGCCAACGTCCTGACTTTC.